The rows below give T cell receptor beta chains drawn from one sample of a study of T cells expressing NK-cell markers. TCRdb reprocessed the 5' RACE reads and stores each CDR3 protein as one record, lacking DNA. The specimen's table records 250,000 to 300,000 distinct CDR3 sequences. Source material: blood T cells: a sorted CD56 or NKG2C T cell subset, CD4+ or CD8+ T cells, or bulk PBMC T cells (not recorded which). These receptors all stem from a man aged 18-30 years in good health. The CDR3 runs from the conserved cysteine through the conserved F or W. Fields, in order: J gene, V gene, CDR3 protein.

J: TRBJ2-7
V: TRBV7-2
CDR3: CASSPFGTSGTEQYF

J: TRBJ2-3
V: TRBV20-1
CDR3: CSATTSRPDTQYF

J: TRBJ2-3
V: TRBV3-1
CDR3: CASSSTSGSTDTQYF

J: TRBJ2-5
V: TRBV15
CDR3: CATSVGKETQYF

J: TRBJ2-3
V: TRBV20-1
CDR3: CSAGGAGGYTDTQYF

J: TRBJ2-2
V: TRBV4-1
CDR3: CASSLPGTGRNTGELFF

J: TRBJ2-1
V: TRBV12-3/TRBV12-4
CDR3: CASSPGRGPYNEQFF

J: TRBJ1-2
V: TRBV12-3/TRBV12-4
CDR3: CASSLGALYGYTF

J: TRBJ1-2
V: TRBV7-2
CDR3: CASSLGILDGYTF

J: TRBJ2-3
V: TRBV15
CDR3: CATSRATGTDTQYF

J: TRBJ2-3
V: TRBV25-1
CDR3: CASTIGRAVTDTQYF

J: TRBJ2-4
V: TRBV7-2
CDR3: CASSLTKQGIQYF

J: TRBJ2-1
V: TRBV4-2
CDR3: CASSREAVGSQNNEQFF

J: TRBJ2-3
V: TRBV5-1
CDR3: CASSLAGGQPTDTQYF

J: TRBJ2-1
V: TRBV2
CDR3: CASSGVGNEQFF

J: TRBJ2-7
V: TRBV4-2
CDR3: CASSQDHRGRAYEQYF

J: TRBJ1-3
V: TRBV7-2
CDR3: CASSWDRTSSGNTIYF

J: TRBJ1-3
V: TRBV20-1
CDR3: CSARLTVSGNTIYF

J: TRBJ2-1
V: TRBV5-1
CDR3: CASRPQGSYNEQFF

J: TRBJ2-5
V: TRBV12-3/TRBV12-4
CDR3: CASSPPVRTSVGTQYF

J: TRBJ2-2
V: TRBV12-3/TRBV12-4
CDR3: CASSTSGSYTGELFF

J: TRBJ2-2
V: TRBV5-1
CDR3: CASSLGRVSGELFF

J: TRBJ1-2
V: TRBV28
CDR3: CASSFGLRTALGRSHYGYTF

J: TRBJ2-5
V: TRBV20-1
CDR3: CSARLTGQETQYF

J: TRBJ2-4
V: TRBV12-3/TRBV12-4
CDR3: CASSRERTVAKNIQYF